Each of the 10 T cell receptor beta chains below was sequenced from the same sample in a study of T cells after posttransplantation cyclophosphamide. Sequencing used immunoSEQ multiplex PCR; TCRdb keeps in-frame clones, though not all of them. The sample consists of just over 65,000 clones, over 85% of them appearing once. Input material: PBMCs. The source is a woman aged 25 to 39 in good health and a related stem cell transplant donor.

The chain is built from TRBV6-6 and TRBJ1-1; a weak D match, TRBD1 (5 bases). Germline assignment: CDR1 MNHNY and CDR2 SVGAGI (reference sequence). Trimming shortened V by 2 bases and J by 1 base, and 14 bases separated the two germline ends. This CDR3 is built from 16 residues. DNA of the CDR3: TGTGCCAGCAGTTACGGGGGGTCTTATGGGAACACTGAAGCTTTCTTT. Translated: CASSYGGSYGNTEAFF.

The chain has TRBV5-5 and TRBJ2-3, with 7 bases aligning to TRBD1. Germline V gene lookup returns CDR1 SGHKS and CDR2 YYEKEE (reference sequence). V lost 0 bases, J lost 2 bases, and 6 bases stayed unmatched. There are 16 residues in the CDR3. As DNA, the CDR3 is TGTGCCAGCAGCTTGGGACCGGGACAGTTCACAGATACGCAGTATTTT. Translation gives CASSLGPGQFTDTQYF. The full variable domain, rest sourced from reference TRBV5-5 and TRBJ2-3, is DAGVTQSPTHLIKTRGQQVTLRCSPISGHKSVSWYQQVLGQGPQFIFQYYEKEERGRGNFPDRFSARQFPNYSSELNVNALLLGDSALYLCASSLGPGQFTDTQYFGPGTRLTVL.

The chain links TRBV19 to TRBJ1-1, with 7 bases lining up with TRBD1. CDR1 is LNHDA, CDR2 SQIVND, per germline (reference sequence). J lost 10 bases, V lost 3 bases, and 8 bases had no gene match. CDR3 size: 13 residues. The CDR3 region has the DNA TGTGCCAGTAGTATGGAGGAGGGGGCAAGAGCTTTCTTT. This codes for CASSMEEGARAFF.

The chain joins TRBV5-1 to TRBJ1-4; no clear D gene. The length of the CDR3 is 14 residues. The V end was cut by 0 bases, the J end by 4 bases, with 7 bases between. CDR1 and CDR2 from the germline V gene are SGHRS and YFSETQ. This CDR3 reads CASSLGTVNEKLFF. CDR3 DNA: TGCGCCAGCAGCTTGGGGACCGTTAATGAAAAACTGTTTTTT.

This chain joins TRBV15 and TRBJ1-4; possible D gene TRBD1, 5 bases. The CDR3 is 14 residues long. Trimming took off 0 bases at V and 8 bases at J, with 10 bases between the two ends. Germline V gives CDR1 LNHNV, CDR2 YYDKDF (reference sequence). The CDR3 spells CATSRERTPEKLFF. CDR3 nucleotide sequence: TGTGCCACCAGCAGAGAGCGGACACCAGAAAAACTGTTTTTT.

This clone has more than one count but fewer than ten. The chain is built from TRBV2 and TRBJ1-4; D not certain. Trimming stripped 6 bases from V and 4 bases from J, with 12 bases between. There are 14 residues in the CDR3. CDR1 SNHLY and CDR2 FYNNEI come from the germline V gene. DNA of the CDR3: TGTGCCAGCAGGGTCCAGGTTGATAATGAAAAACTGTTTTTT. Protein: CASRVQVDNEKLFF.

This chain uses TRBV5-1 with TRBJ1-3; 9 bases align to TRBD1. The ends lost 4 bases at V and 2 bases at J; junction bases unmatched: 7. Looked up from germline, CDR1 is SGHRS and CDR2 is YFSETQ. This CDR3 is built from 16 residues. The CDR3 DNA is TGCGCCAGCAGCAAGGGGGGGACAGGGACTGGAAACACCATATATTTT. This codes for CASSKGGTGTGNTIYF.

The V and J genes are TRBV30 and TRBJ1-2; D uncertain. Trimming removed 5 bases at V and 8 bases at J, with 12 bases between. CDR3 length: 11 amino acids. The V gene's germline CDR1 is GTSNPN and CDR2 SVGIG (reference sequence). CDR3 sequence (DNA): TGTGCCTGGTCGGTGACTTTGGGCTACACCTTC. Translation: CAWSVTLGYTF.

The chain links TRBV5-1 to TRBJ2-7; possibly TRBD1 or TRBD2 for D (6 bases each). The germline V and J ends were trimmed by 0 bases and 3 bases, with 16 bases remaining between them. The CDR3 sequence is 16 residues long. Germline CDR1 reads SGHRS; CDR2 reads YFSETQ. CDR3 region: CASSLGHPGANYEQYF. The CDR3 DNA follows: TGCGCCAGCAGCTTGGGGCACCCGGGGGCAAACTACGAGCAGTACTTC.

The genes are TRBV10-3 and TRBJ1-2; D might be TRBD1 (6 bases). Germline V lookup: CDR1 ENHRY, CDR2 SYGVKD. V was clipped by 10 bases and J by 0 bases, with 18 bases between them. The CDR3 is 15 amino acids. The CDR3, as DNA: TGTGCCACCGCCCGGACAGAACCGACTAACTATGGCTACACCTTC. It specifies CATARTEPTNYGYTF.